Listed below are T cell receptor beta chains from one sample, sequenced in a study of vaccination and CD4 T cells after COVID-19. For these TCRs, the target antigens are not known. TCRdb passed the PCR reads through MiXCR, listing each CDR3 protein once. The sample lists about 6,600 distinct CDR3 sequences; about 29% were seen once. Sequenced material: CD4+ T cells from blood, cultured in vitro. These TCRs come from a human donor in good health. Each CDR3 is given with its conserved first and last residue. A D gene is named only where the DNA matches it firmly. Not every row has a clone size; where given, it reads once, few, many or a size class.

v_call	j_call	d_call	clone_size	cdr3_nt	cdr3_aa
TRBV19	TRBJ2-3	TRBD1	few	TGTGCCAGTGAACAGGGGTTCAGCACAGATACGCAGTATTTT	CASEQGFSTDTQYF
TRBV30	TRBJ1-6	NA	NA	TGTGCCTGGAGGCGGGGTCCTAATTCACCCCTCCACTTT	CAWRRGPNSPLHF
TRBV12-5	TRBJ1-1	TRBD1	NA	TGTGCTAGTGGTTTGGTACAGGGGGCCGCTGAAGCTTTCTTT	CASGLVQGAAEAFF
TRBV19	TRBJ1-5	NA	few	TGTGCCAGTAGTCCGCCGCGGTATAGCAATCAGCCCCAGCATTTT	CASSPPRYSNQPQHF
TRBV7-3	TRBJ2-2	NA	medium-sized	TGTGCCAGCAGCCCTCTGTTCTCTTTGGTCACCGGGGAGCTGTTTTTT	CASSPLFSLVTGELFF
TRBV7-9	TRBJ2-1	NA	NA	TGTGCCAGCAGCTTAGGAGGGGGGTTCGAATATGAGCAGTTCTTC	CASSLGGGFEYEQFF
TRBV12-3/TRBV12-4	TRBJ1-1	NA	NA	TGTGCCAGCAGTGCGGGACACCAGAACACTGAAGCTTTCTTT	CASSAGHQNTEAFF
TRBV12-3/TRBV12-4	TRBJ1-1	NA	NA	TGTGCCAGCAGTACTACACAGGGATGGGGCACTGAAGCTTTCTTT	CASSTTQGWGTEAFF
TRBV3-1	TRBJ1-1	TRBD1	NA	TGTGCCAGCAGCCCGGGACAGGGACAGGACACTGAAGCTTTCTTT	CASSPGQGQDTEAFF
TRBV2	TRBJ1-6	NA	few	TGTGCCAGCAGTCAAGGGAGCTCCTATAATTCACCCCTCCACTTT	CASSQGSSYNSPLHF
TRBV27	TRBJ2-7	NA	few	TGTGCCAGCAGTTTGGGGATTTCCTACGAGCAGTACTTC	CASSLGISYEQYF
TRBV7-6	TRBJ2-1	NA	NA	TGTGCCAGCAGCCCCAGTAGGGGGGCCTGGGATGAGCAGTTCTTC	CASSPSRGAWDEQFF
TRBV28	TRBJ1-2	NA	few	TGTGCCAGCAGTTCCCCGGGACGCTTGGACTATGGCTACACCTTC	CASSSPGRLDYGYTF
TRBV5-7	TRBJ1-5	TRBD1	few	TGTGCCAGCAGCTTGGGGACACAGGGGGCTGATCAGCCCCAGCATTTT	CASSLGTQGADQPQHF
TRBV6-1	TRBJ2-5	NA	few	TGTGCCAGCAGTGTCCAACGAATGAGTCAAGAGACCCAGTACTTC	CASSVQRMSQETQYF
TRBV5-1	TRBJ2-3	NA	few	TGCGCCAGCAGGTCAGGGAGCACAGATACGCAGTATTTT	CASRSGSTDTQYF
TRBV18	TRBJ1-2	NA	few	TGTGCCAGCTCACCAGGGATGTTGAACTATGGCTACACCTTC	CASSPGMLNYGYTF
TRBV5-8	TRBJ1-3	NA	NA	TGTGCCAGCAGCTTGGCCAAGGGAAACACCATATATTTT	CASSLAKGNTIYF
TRBV20-1	TRBJ1-6	NA	few	TGCAGTGCTAGAATAGCCTTAAATTCACCCCTCCACTTT	CSARIALNSPLHF
TRBV7-3	TRBJ1-2	TRBD1	few	TGTGCCAGCAGCTCACAGGGGGCGCGGAACTATGGCTACACCTTC	CASSSQGARNYGYTF
TRBV18	TRBJ1-5	NA	NA	TGTGCCAGCTCACCGGGGGAAAATCAGCCCCAGCATTTT	CASSPGENQPQHF
TRBV19	TRBJ2-7	NA	NA	TGTGCCAGTAGTCTTACGGGGACCTCCTACGAGCAGTACTTC	CASSLTGTSYEQYF